This T cell receptor (beta chain) is from a study of vaccination effects on CD4 cells after COVID-19. Data came from immunoSEQ multiplex PCR; TCRdb stores just in-frame clones and leaves some out. The sample records about 50,000 clones, around 74% being singletons. The V segment lost 3 bases and the J segment 0 bases; nucleotides outside the gene matches: 5. The CDR3 consists of 17 residues. Germline lookup yields CDR1 LNHNV and CDR2 YYDKDF (reference sequence). As regards this clone: Its target is unknown.

The culture ran for roughly ten days before CD4+ T cells were isolated. PCR showed that the person got SARS-CoV-2 infection at some point between March and December 2020. Each participant received a vaccine that was either BNT162b2 or mRNA-1273, given as two doses. This clonotype was obtained from a human donor who had a prior SARS-CoV-2 infection. The source material was CD4+ T cells from PBMCs cultured without peptide, sampled after COVID-19 vaccination. The J gene is TRBJ2-6, the V gene TRBV15, with TRBD1 matching over 7 bases. DNA of the CDR3: TGTGCCACCAGCAGCGGACAGGCCCTCTCTGGGGCCAACGTCCTGACTTTC. It yields the protein CATSSGQALSGANVLTF.